This T cell receptor (beta chain) was sequenced during a study of CD8 T cells in ankylosing spondylitis. The germline V gene has CDR1 WSHSY and CDR2 SAAADI. This CDR3 is 15 amino acids long. Trimming at V came to 4 bases and at J to 3 bases, leaving 4 bases not matched to a gene. Findings and limits, study-wide: It appeared that ankylosing spondylitis blood was characterized by a TCR beta motif of roughly 8 highly homologous variants.

TCRdb re-derived calls from the 5' RACE reads in MiXCR, one entry per CDR3 protein. The sample carries 400,000 to 450,000 distinct CDR3 sequences, roughly 17% recorded once. Regarding this clonotype: The antigen remains undetermined.

V is TRBV10-2 and J is TRBJ2-5, with TRBD1 identical over 11 bases. Specimen: blood, either unsorted or a sorted T cell fraction (not recorded which). The TCR originated in a male donor with ankylosing spondylitis. The CDR3 is CASSGGTGGEETQYF. CDR3 in DNA: TGCGCCAGCAGTGGGGGGACAGGGGGGGAAGAGACCCAGTACTTC.